This record covers a single T cell receptor (beta chain). The sample originates from a study of CD8+ T cells in alopecia areata. As to treatment: oral pan-JAK inhibitor, 5-10 mg twice daily. Cell sorting was applied to PBMCs, and CD4+ and CD8+ T cells were collected. Trimming pared 2 bases from V and 0 bases from J, leaving 10 bases between. This CDR3 has 16 residues. Germline CDR1 is SNHLY and CDR2 is FYNNEI. cDNA serving as the sequencing template came from extracted, reverse transcribed RNA. The repertoire was sequenced with immunoSEQ multiplex PCR; TCRdb's copy has only in-frame clones and lacks some. The data show 150,000 to 250,000 clones, with around 56% seen just once and 3.3% held by the top ten.

Sequenced material: CD4+ T cells sorted from blood, taken at week 4, from a patient treated with tofacitinib. The receptor was derived from a human donor with alopecia areata. The rearrangement uses TRBV2 and TRBJ2-2; D unclear. The CDR3 nucleotides read TGTGCCAGCAGTGAAAGGGAAGCTGCGAACACCGGGGAGCTGTTTTTT. Translating gives CASSEREAANTGELFF.